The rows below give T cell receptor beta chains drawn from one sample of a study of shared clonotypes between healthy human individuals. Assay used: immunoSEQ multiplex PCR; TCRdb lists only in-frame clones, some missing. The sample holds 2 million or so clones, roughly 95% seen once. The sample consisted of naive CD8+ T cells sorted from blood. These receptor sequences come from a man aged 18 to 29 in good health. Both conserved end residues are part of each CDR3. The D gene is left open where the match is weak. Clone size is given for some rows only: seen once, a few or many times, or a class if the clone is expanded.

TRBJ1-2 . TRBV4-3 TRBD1 TGCGCCAGCAGCCAAGAGACAGGGGTTGGCGGCTACACCTTC CASSQETGVGGYTF
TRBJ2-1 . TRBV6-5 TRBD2 TGTGCCAGCAGTTACTTTCGGGAGGATGAGCAGTTCTTC CASSYFREDEQFF
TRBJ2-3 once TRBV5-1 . TGCGCCAGCAGCCGGGACTCGGGCACAGATACGCAGTATTTT CASSRDSGTDTQYF
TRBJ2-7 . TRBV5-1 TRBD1 TGCGCCAGCAGCTTTCAAACAGGGGGTACCTACGAGCAGTACTTC CASSFQTGGTYEQYF
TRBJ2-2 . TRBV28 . TGTGCCAGCAGTTTAAACAGGCCCTACACCGGGGAGCTGTTTTTT CASSLNRPYTGELFF
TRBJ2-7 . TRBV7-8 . TGTGCCAGCAGCCAATGGGGCGGATCCTACGAGCAGTACTTC CASSQWGGSYEQYF
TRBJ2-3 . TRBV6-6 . TGTGCCAGCCTCGCGGGAGATACGCAGTATTTT CASLAGDTQYF
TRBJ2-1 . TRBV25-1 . TGTGCCAGCAGTGACGAGGAAGGGGCTTGGGACAATGAGCAGTTCTTC CASSDEEGAWDNEQFF
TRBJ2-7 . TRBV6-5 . TGTGCCAGCGGGGATACTAGAGACTACGAGCAGTACTTC CASGDTRDYEQYF
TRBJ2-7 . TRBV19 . TGTGCCAGTAGTGTGTCTAGCGCTTCATACGAGCAGTACTTC CASSVSSASYEQYF
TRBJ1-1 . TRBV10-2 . TGCGCCAGCGCCGGGACTGAAGCTTTCTTT CASAGTEAFF
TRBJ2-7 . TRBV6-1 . TGTGCCAGCACCATACTTAGCGGAGGGTCCTACGAGCAGTACTTC CASTILSGGSYEQYF
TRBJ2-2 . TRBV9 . TGTGCCAGCAGCGTAGCTACAGGTCCCACCGGGGAGCTGTTTTTT CASSVATGPTGELFF
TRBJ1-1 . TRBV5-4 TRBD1 TGTGCCAGCAGCTTAACAGGGGGCACTGAAGCTTTCTTT CASSLTGGTEAFF
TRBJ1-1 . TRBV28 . TGTGCCAGCAGTTATGCTCCAGGGGTTTTGTACACTGAAGCTTTCTTT CASSYAPGVLYTEAFF
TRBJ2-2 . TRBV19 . TGTGCCAGTAGTATAGATGGGGGCGATTCATACACCGGGGAGCTGTTTTTT CASSIDGGDSYTGELFF
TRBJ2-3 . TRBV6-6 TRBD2 TGTGCCAGCAGCCACACTAGCGTACCGAGCACAGATACGCAGTATTTT CASSHTSVPSTDTQYF
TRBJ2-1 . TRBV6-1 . TGTGCCAGCAGTGAAGAACGGGGCAATGAGCAGTTCTTC CASSEERGNEQFF
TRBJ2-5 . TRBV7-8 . TGTGCCAGCAGCGCCCTAAGGAGCGGAGCCCAAGAGACCCAGTACTTC CASSALRSGAQETQYF
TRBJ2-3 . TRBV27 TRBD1 TGTGCCAGCACTCTGAGGGGGCCGTTCGCAGATACGCAGTATTTT CASTLRGPFADTQYF
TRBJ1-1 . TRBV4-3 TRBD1 TGCGCCAGCAGCCATCCGGGACAGACGAACACTGAAGCTTTCTTT CASSHPGQTNTEAFF
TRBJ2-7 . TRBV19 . TGTGCCAGTAGTAACCCAGGGGACTACGAGCAGTACTTC CASSNPGDYEQYF
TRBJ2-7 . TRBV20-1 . TGCAGTGCTATGGGTTACGAGCAGTACTTC CSAMGYEQYF
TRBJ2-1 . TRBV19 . TGTGCCAGTAGTCTTCGGGGTACTGAGCAGTTCTTC CASSLRGTEQFF
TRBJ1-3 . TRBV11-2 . TGTGCCAGCAGCTTAGGAAGTCCGGGACTCCACTCTGGAAACACCATATATTTT CASSLGSPGLHSGNTIYF
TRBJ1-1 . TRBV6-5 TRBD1 TGTGCCAGCAGGCGGACAGGTCACACTGAAGCTTTCTTT CASRRTGHTEAFF
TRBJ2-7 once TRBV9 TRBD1 TGTGCCAGCAGCGTCGACCTCGGGACAGCCTACGAGCAGTACTTC CASSVDLGTAYEQYF
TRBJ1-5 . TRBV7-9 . TGTGCCAGCAGCTTCCGCCAGGGACAAAATAGCAATCAGCCCCAGCATTTT CASSFRQGQNSNQPQHF
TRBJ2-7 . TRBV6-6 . TGTGCCAGCAGTTACTTACCTCCGGGCTACGAGCAGTACTTC CASSYLPPGYEQYF
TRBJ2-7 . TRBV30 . TGTGCCTGGAGCACAGTGCCCTACGAGCAGTACTTC CAWSTVPYEQYF
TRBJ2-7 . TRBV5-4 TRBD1 TGTGCCAGCAGCTGGGAACCCGGGACAGAATTTGTCGAGCAGTACTTC CASSWEPGTEFVEQYF
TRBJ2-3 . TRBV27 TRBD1 TGTGCCAGCAGCCCACGGACAGGGTTAACGGATACGCAGTATTTT CASSPRTGLTDTQYF
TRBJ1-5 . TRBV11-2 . TGTGCCAGCAGCTTAGCCCAAAATCAGCCCCAGCATTTT CASSLAQNQPQHF
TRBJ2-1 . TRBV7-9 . TGTGCCAGCATCGACTCCCTACAAGATGAGCAGTTCTTC CASIDSLQDEQFF
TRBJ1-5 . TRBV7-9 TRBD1 TGTGCCAGCCGTCACAGGGACAGGGGGCAAAGCAATCAGCCCCAGCATTTT CASRHRDRGQSNQPQHF
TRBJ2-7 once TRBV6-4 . TGTGCCAGCAGTGACTCGAGTGGGGGGGAGCAGTACTTC CASSDSSGGEQYF
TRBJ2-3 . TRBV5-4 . TGTGCCAGCAGCTTTTTCGGGTCTGATACGCAGTATTTT CASSFFGSDTQYF
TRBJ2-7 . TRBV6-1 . TGTGCCAGCAGTGCTAGGGACTCTACCTACGAGCAGTACTTC CASSARDSTYEQYF
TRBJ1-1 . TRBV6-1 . TGTGCCAGCGAAATGAACACTGAAGCTTTCTTT CASEMNTEAFF
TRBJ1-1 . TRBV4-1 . TGCGCCAGCAGCCAAGTTTCGACGGGGTACACTGAAGCTTTCTTT CASSQVSTGYTEAFF
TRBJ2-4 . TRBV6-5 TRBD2 TGTGCCAGCAGTTACTCGGGAGGGTTTGGTTCCATTCAGTACTTC CASSYSGGFGSIQYF
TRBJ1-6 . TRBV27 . TGTGCCAGCAGTTGGGAAAAAAATTCACCCCTCCACTTT CASSWEKNSPLHF
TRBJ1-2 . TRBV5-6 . TGTGCCAGCAGCTTGGAGGTCTCGGAGGATGGCTACACCTTC CASSLEVSEDGYTF
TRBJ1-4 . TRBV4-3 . TGCGCCAGCAGCCAAGCCATCTTCGAAAAACTGTTTTTT CASSQAIFEKLFF
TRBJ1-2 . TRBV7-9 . TGTGCCAGCAGCTTAGCACCGAGAGGGGAGGACTATGGCTACACCTTC CASSLAPRGEDYGYTF
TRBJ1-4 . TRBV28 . TGTGCCAGCAGTTTATCGGGGGCAACTAATGAAAAACTGTTTTTT CASSLSGATNEKLFF
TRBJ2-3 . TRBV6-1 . TGTGCCAGCAGTTATTGGGAACGAGCCGATACGCAGTATTTT CASSYWERADTQYF
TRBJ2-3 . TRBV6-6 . TGTGCCAGCAGTCCACAGGGCGACTGGGGCACAGATACGCAGTATTTT CASSPQGDWGTDTQYF
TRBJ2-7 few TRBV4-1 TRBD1 TGCGCCAGCAGCCTGCTGACAGGGTCCGAGCAGTACTTC CASSLLTGSEQYF
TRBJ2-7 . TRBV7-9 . TGTGCCAGCAGCTCGTACAGCTCCTACGAGCAGTACTTC CASSSYSSYEQYF
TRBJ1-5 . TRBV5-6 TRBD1 TGTGCCAGCAGCTCGGGGACAGCCGGAGGCCCCCAGCATTTT CASSSGTAGGPQHF
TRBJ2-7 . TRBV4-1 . TGCGCCAGCAGCCTAGGTAATGAGCAGTACTTC CASSLGNEQYF
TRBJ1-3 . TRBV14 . TGTGCCAGCAGCCCCCCGGAACAGGCTGGAAACACCATATATTTT CASSPPEQAGNTIYF
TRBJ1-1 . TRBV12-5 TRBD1 TGTGCTAGTGGTAGGGACAGGGAAGACACTGAAGCTTTCTTT CASGRDREDTEAFF
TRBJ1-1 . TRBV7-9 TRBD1 TGTGCCAGCAGCTTAGGGACAGGGGGCGCGGGGACTGAAGCTTTCTTT CASSLGTGGAGTEAFF
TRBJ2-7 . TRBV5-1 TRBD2 TGCGCCAGCAGCTTGGGAGCGGGAGCTTACGAGCAGTACTTC CASSLGAGAYEQYF
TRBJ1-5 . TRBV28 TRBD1 TGTGCCAGCAGATCACTGGGACAGCCAAGTTTTAGCAATCAGCCCCAGCATTTT CASRSLGQPSFSNQPQHF